Here is one T cell receptor (beta chain) with its context. Its target is unknown. DNA and RNA were both co-extracted from about 19-30 mg of bulk tissue that had not been sorted. The entry originates in a study of tumor-infiltrating lymphocytes in primary liver carcinoma. Whole-study findings and limits: Overlap in tumor-adjacent and tumor-blood pairs fell below that of tumor region pairs.

The germline V gene has CDR1 MNHNY and CDR2 SVGAGI (reference sequence). The CDR3 has 15 amino acids. Trimming stripped 4 bases from V and 6 bases from J, with 15 bases between. TCR beta cDNA came from roughly 450 ng total RNA, primed with a constant-region primer. For TCR beta, libraries were produced by three nested multiplex PCR rounds using slightly modified ARM-PCR. The first two PCR rounds used TRBV1-TRBV30 forward primers with a C-beta reverse primer, about 10 cycles each. TCRdb reprocessed the multiplex PCR reads via MiXCR and lists one record per CDR3 protein. The data show roughly 80,000 distinct CDR3 sequences, approximately 62% seen once.

The source material was tumor-adjacent normal liver tissue. The chain links TRBV6-6 to TRBJ2-2; D not resolved. The TCR comes from a man aged 40-55 years with primary liver carcinoma and hepatitis B virus infection. CDR3 DNA: TGTGCCAGCAGTTCCCTGACATGGGTTTCCGGGGAGCTGTTTTTT. Amino acids: CASSSLTWVSGELFF.